These 31 T cell receptor beta chains share one sample of origin, sequenced in a study of Tregs in tolerant kidney transplant recipients. Produced via immunoSEQ multiplex PCR; TCRdb's table is partial and in-frame only. The table has about 59,000 clones, about 86% seen once. Sequenced material: CD4+ T cells from blood. The source of these receptors is a human donor in good health.

The chain joins TRBV6-6 to TRBJ1-2, with D perhaps TRBD1 (5 bases). Germline-derived CDR1 and CDR2 are MNHNY and SVGAGI (reference sequence). With 6 bases removed from V and 4 bases from J, the gap between germline ends came to 21 bases. The CDR3 extends over 16 amino acids. The CDR3 region is CASRPGGASSTYGYTF. CDR3 bases: TGTGCCAGCAGGCCCGGAGGGGCATCGTCCACCTATGGCTACACCTTC.

This sequence joins TRBV11-3 and TRBJ2-1, with D uncertain. CDR1 SGHNT and CDR2 YENEEA come from the germline V gene. With 4 bases removed from V and 6 bases from J, the gap between germline ends came to 7 bases. The CDR3 runs to 12 residues. The CDR3 loop reads CASSYRSNEQFF. The CDR3 nucleotides read TGTGCCAGCAGCTACCGGTCCAATGAGCAGTTCTTC. Full variable domain (outside the CDR3, taken from reference TRBV11-3 and TRBJ2-1): EAGVVQSPRYKIIEKKQPVAFWCNPISGHNTLYWYLQNLGQGPELLIRYENEEAVDDSQLPKDRFSAERLKGVDSTLKIQPAELGDSAVYLCASSYRSNEQFFGPGTRLTVL.

This rearrangement joins TRBV29-1 to TRBJ1-1, with a possible D match to TRBD1 (6 bases). This CDR3 region has 14 residues. The germline gives CDR1 SQVTM, CDR2 ANQGSEA. V lost 1 base and J lost 4, with 13 bases in between. The CDR3 nucleotides read TGCAGCGTTGAAGTACAGGGAAGTAGCACTGAAGCTTTCTTT. This gives the protein CSVEVQGSSTEAFF.

Of note for this clone: The limits of the CDR3 on the DNA are not certain, so only TCRdb's listed CDR3 is given. The gene calls are TRBV21-1 and TRBJ1-2; the table's D gene call, TRBD1, was not cross checked with the DNA. TRBV21-1 is assigned pseudogene status. The CDR3 extends over 16 residues, inclusive of both ends. CDR3 loop: CASSKAVGTGTYGYTF.

The chain joins TRBV18 to TRBJ1-1, with D hard to call. V was cut by 4 bases and J by 4 bases, with 13 bases left in between. This CDR3 has 14 amino acids. Germline V gene data show CDR1 as KGHSH and CDR2 as LQKENI. CDR3 loop: CASSLSPGVTEAFF. The CDR3, as DNA: TGTGCCAGCTCACTGTCACCGGGAGTCACTGAAGCTTTCTTT. Complete variable domain (other parts from reference TRBV18 and TRBJ1-1): NAGVMQNPRHLVRRRGQEARLRCSPMKGHSHVYWYRQLPEEGLKFMVYLQKENIIDESGMPKERFSAEFPKEGPSILRIQQVVRGDSAAYFCASSLSPGVTEAFFGQGTRLTVV.

The chain has TRBV18 and TRBJ2-7; no clear D gene. The ends were cut back, 5 bases at V and 3 bases at J, with 8 bases in the middle. Germline V gene data show CDR1 as KGHSH and CDR2 as LQKENI. This CDR3 is built from 12 residues. The CDR3 DNA reads TGTGCCAGCTCAACGAGCTTCTACGAGCAGTACTTC. It codes for CASSTSFYEQYF.

The gene calls are TRBV6-5 and TRBJ2-5; TRBD1 agrees at 7 bases. From germline, CDR1 is MNHEY and CDR2 SVGAGI. CDR3 length: 12 amino acids. Trimming took 8 bases from V and 4 from J; bases not matched to a gene: 4. The CDR3 DNA reads TGTGCCAGCGGGAACAGGGGAGAGACCCAGTACTTC. This translates into CASGNRGETQYF.

This chain links TRBV14 with TRBJ2-1; tentatively, D is TRBD1 or TRBD2 (5 bases each). Germline CDR1 is SGHDN and CDR2 is FVKESK. The CDR3 loop spans 19 amino acids. The V end lost 3 bases, the J end lost 4 bases, and 25 bases lay between the germline ends. As DNA, the CDR3 is TGTGCCAGCAGCCACCGATCCGGGGCCGTCCGAATTACTTACAATGAGCAGTTCTTC. It encodes CASSHRSGAVRITYNEQFF.

This clone was seen a single time. The V gene is TRBV10-3, the J gene TRBJ2-1; D is perhaps TRBD1 (5 bases). Germline assignment: CDR1 ENHRY and CDR2 SYGVKD. The CDR3 is 14 residues long. V gave up 4 bases and J gave up 4 bases, with 11 bases separating them. The DNA of the CDR3 is TGTGCCATCAGTGCCCAGACAGCTTACAATGAGCAGTTCTTC. It encodes CAISAQTAYNEQFF.

The chain links TRBV19 to TRBJ2-7; D perhaps matches TRBD1 (5 bases). Germline V gene lookup returns CDR1 LNHDA and CDR2 SQIVND (reference sequence). The germline V and J ends were trimmed by 1 base and 2 bases, with 9 bases remaining between them. The CDR3 totals 14 residues. The chain's CDR3 is CASSIGQRTYEQYF. DNA of the CDR3: TGTGCCAGTAGTATAGGACAGAGAACCTACGAGCAGTACTTC.

The chain uses TRBV30 and TRBJ2-7; TRBD2 might be the D (6 bases). The CDR3 consists of 12 residues. Germline V lookup: CDR1 GTSNPN, CDR2 SVGIG (reference sequence). V was shortened by 3 bases and J by 0 bases, with 6 bases between the two germline ends. The CDR3 DNA follows: TGTGCCTGGAGGGGACTCTCCTACGAGCAGTACTTC. Its translation is CAWRGLSYEQYF.

This chain links TRBV19 with TRBJ1-3; D is ambiguous. The CDR3 spans 16 residues. Per germline, CDR1 LNHDA and CDR2 SQIVND (reference sequence). V lost 3 bases to trimming and J lost 4 bases, with 16 bases between them. CDR3 in amino acids: CASSIPAGAWGNTIYF. Here the CDR3 DNA reads TGTGCCAGTAGTATCCCTGCCGGAGCTTGGGGAAACACCATATATTTT.

J is TRBJ1-5 and V is TRBV29-1, with D possibly being TRBD1 (5 bases). Germline V gene data show CDR1 as SQVTM and CDR2 as ANQGSEA. The V gene lost 7 bases and the J gene lost 1 base, with 14 bases spanning the gap. The CDR3 covers 14 residues. DNA of the CDR3: TGCAGCGCCATTGAGGGGCAGAGCAATCAGCCCCAGCATTTT. Its protein is CSAIEGQSNQPQHF.

A single count supports this clone. The chain is built from TRBV9 and TRBJ2-7; no reliable D call. CDR1 is SGDLS, CDR2 YYNGEE, per germline. V was shortened by 0 bases and J by 0 bases, with 7 bases between the two germline ends. There are 14 residues in the CDR3. The CDR3 here is CASSVEGYSYEQYF. The CDR3 DNA follows: TGTGCCAGCAGCGTAGAGGGCTACTCCTACGAGCAGTACTTC.

The CDR3 DNA reads TGTGCCAGCAGCCACTTTACCGGGGAGCTGTTTTTT. Protein: CASSHFTGELFF. The chain uses TRBV11-2 and TRBJ2-2, with D unclear. The CDR3 totals 12 residues. Germline CDR1 and CDR2: SGHAT and FQNNGV. V lost 5 bases to trimming and J lost 5 bases, with 6 bases between them.

The chain joins TRBV9 to TRBJ2-1; TRBD2 aligns across 9 bases. This CDR3 is built from 14 residues. Trimming at V came to 2 bases and at J to 9 bases, leaving 6 bases not matched to a gene. Per germline, CDR1 SGDLS and CDR2 YYNGEE. The CDR3 DNA reads as TGTGCCAGCAGCGTCTTAGCGGGAGCCGGTGAGCAGTTCTTC. It yields the protein CASSVLAGAGEQFF.

The V gene is TRBV10-3, the J gene TRBJ2-7; TRBD2 aligns across 13 bases. There are 16 residues in the CDR3. With V trimmed by 10 bases and J by 2 bases, 11 bases remained unmatched. In germline, CDR1 is ENHRY, CDR2 SYGVKD. The DNA of the CDR3 is TGTGCCACTACTAGCGGGAGGGCTCGCGATACCTACGAGCAGTACTTC. Amino acid sequence: CATTSGRARDTYEQYF.

The gene calls are TRBV5-8 and TRBJ2-1; a possible D gene is TRBD1 (6 bases). V lost 2 bases and J lost 2, with 11 bases in between. The CDR3 contains 15 residues. The germline gives CDR1 SGHTS, CDR2 YDEGEE. CDR3 in amino acids: CASSLGDRPYNEQFF. CDR3 nucleotides: TGTGCCAGCAGCTTAGGAGACAGGCCCTACAATGAGCAGTTCTTC.

This clone was seen a single time. The chain has TRBV15 and TRBJ2-1; 7 bases line up with TRBD1. V lost 4 bases and J lost 4; bases outside the gene matches: 4. Looked up from germline, CDR1 is LNHNV and CDR2 is YYDKDF (reference sequence). The CDR3 extends over 14 amino acids. CDR3 nucleotide sequence: TGTGCCACCAGCATGGACAGGCTGTACAATGAGCAGTTCTTC. Translating it yields CATSMDRLYNEQFF. Full variable domain (missing parts from reference TRBV15 and TRBJ2-1): DAMVIQNPRYQVTQFGKPVTLSCSQTLNHNVMYWYQQKSSQAPKLLFHYYDKDFNNEADTPDNFQSRRPNTSFCFLDIRSPGLGDTAMYLCATSMDRLYNEQFFGPGTRLTVL.

The CDR3, as DNA: TGCGCCAGCAGCTTAGCGGGAGGTTTGAATGAGCAGTTCTTC. Translation gives CASSLAGGLNEQFF. The chain has TRBV5-1 and TRBJ2-1, with TRBD2 matching over 9 bases. Losses at the gene ends were 2 bases for V and 7 bases for J; bases not matched to a gene: 4. CDR1 SGHRS and CDR2 YFSETQ come from the germline V gene. CDR3 size: 14 residues.

This rearrangement joins TRBV6-5 to TRBJ1-1, with D uncertain. Trimming pared 7 bases from V and 0 bases from J, leaving 9 bases between. Germline V CDR1 and CDR2: MNHEY, SVGAGI. The length of the CDR3 is 13 residues. CDR3 sequence: CASTSRVNTEAFF. The CDR3 DNA reads as TGTGCCAGCACCAGTAGGGTGAACACTGAAGCTTTCTTT.

V and J are TRBV7-8 and TRBJ2-1; D possibly matches TRBD1 or TRBD2 (5 bases each). The CDR3 totals 15 residues. V was pared by 2 bases and J by 2 bases, with 10 bases between. The germline V gene has CDR1 SGHVS and CDR2 FQNEAQ. CDR3 DNA sequence: TGTGCCAGCAGCTTAATAGGGGACGCCTACAATGAGCAGTTCTTC. This codes for CASSLIGDAYNEQFF.

CDR3 region: CASSQVPGANTGELFF. CDR3 nucleotide sequence: TGCGCCAGCAGCCAGGTCCCGGGGGCGAACACCGGGGAGCTGTTTTTT. The genes are TRBV4-1 and TRBJ2-2; a weak D match, TRBD2 (6 bases). This CDR3 has 16 amino acids. Germline V gene sequence: CDR1 MGHRA, CDR2 YSYEKL. V lost 3 bases and J lost 0, with 11 bases in between.

The chain recombines TRBV30 with TRBJ2-1; TRBD2 agrees at 15 bases. The CDR3 spans 14 residues. The germline CDR1 and CDR2 sequences are GTSNPN and SVGIG (reference sequence). The junction had 6 bases not matched to a gene; V was cut back by 8 bases and J by 7 bases. The CDR3 DNA follows: TGTGCCCGGTCTGGACTAGCGGGGGGGAATGAGCAGTTCTTC. Translation gives CARSGLAGGNEQFF. Filled out from reference TRBV30 and TRBJ2-1, the complete variable domain reads SQTIHQWPATLVQPVGSPLSLECTVEGTSNPNLYWYRQAAGRGLQLLFYSVGIGQISSEVPQNLSASRPQDRQFILSSKKLLLSDSGFYLCARSGLAGGNEQFFGPGTRLTVL.

This sequence joins TRBV5-1 and TRBJ2-3; the D is unclear. Germline loops: CDR1 SGHRS, CDR2 YFSETQ. The CDR3 covers 15 residues. Trimming pared 0 bases from V and 0 bases from J, leaving 8 bases between. The CDR3 loop reads CASSLEWVSTDTQYF. The DNA of the CDR3 is TGCGCCAGCAGCTTGGAGTGGGTTAGCACAGATACGCAGTATTTT.

The chain employs TRBV4-1 and TRBJ2-7; D is unclear. V lost 6 bases to trimming and J lost 11 bases, with 20 bases between them. The CDR3 length is 13 residues. Looked up from germline, CDR1 is MGHRA and CDR2 is YSYEKL. The CDR3 region has the DNA TGCGCCAGCAGGGACCCGGGCCGCACAAAGGAGTACTTC. Translation gives CASRDPGRTKEYF.

V is TRBV7-9 and J is TRBJ1-6; possible D gene TRBD1, 5 bases. Trimming took 0 bases from V and 5 from J, leaving 17 bases between them. The germline gives CDR1 SEHNR, CDR2 FQNEAQ (reference sequence). The CDR3 length is 18 residues. CDR3 sequence (DNA): TGTGCCAGCAGCTTAGCGCCCATGACAGCAAGGGATAATTCACCCCTCCACTTT. Protein: CASSLAPMTARDNSPLHF.

V and J are TRBV5-1 and TRBJ2-7; 11 bases are a match to TRBD2. The CDR3 extends over 15 amino acids. The germline V gene encodes CDR1 SGHRS and CDR2 YFSETQ. With 0 bases clipped from V and 2 bases from J, the junction kept 1 base outside the gene matches. The CDR3 DNA is TGCGCCAGCAGCTTGGTTAGCGGGAGGGCCTACGAGCAGTACTTC. Its protein product is CASSLVSGRAYEQYF.

The chain employs TRBV6-1 and TRBJ1-1, with unresolved D. Trimming removed 8 bases at V and 3 bases at J, with 10 bases between. This CDR3 region has 12 residues. Per the germline V gene, CDR1 is MNHNS and CDR2 is SASEGT. Here the CDR3 reads CASGTWDTEAFF. The CDR3 nucleotides read TGTGCCAGCGGTACGTGGGACACTGAAGCTTTCTTT.

The chain joins TRBV6-5 to TRBJ2-7; D is perhaps TRBD2 (5 bases). V shed 5 bases and J shed 2 bases, with 16 bases lying between them. CDR3 length: 15 residues. From germline, CDR1 is MNHEY and CDR2 SVGAGI. The DNA of the CDR3 is TGTGCCAGCAGTCCTGGGCGGGTCACCACCTACGAGCAGTACTTC. The encoded protein is CASSPGRVTTYEQYF.

The gene calls are TRBV6-5 and TRBJ1-6; TRBD1 is a possible D gene (5 bases). The V gene's germline CDR1 is MNHEY and CDR2 SVGAGI. The CDR3 consists of 14 residues. Trimming stripped 5 bases from V and 7 bases from J, with 12 bases between. CDR3 protein: CASSRGAVNSPLHF. CDR3 in DNA: TGTGCCAGCAGTCGAGGGGCTGTGAATTCACCCCTCCACTTT.